Sequencing of this TCR beta chain was carried out in a study of blood T cell repertoires in COVID-19. Across the study: Nucleic acid was either cDNA or gDNA, and it came from T cells, B-cell-depleted T cells, or PBMCs.

The length of the CDR3 is 14 residues. The germline CDR1 and CDR2 sequences are KGHSH and LQKENI. Trimming cost V 2 bases and J 4 bases, with 9 bases left between them. TCRdb's table, derived via immunoSEQ multiplex PCR, lists solely in-frame clones and lacks some. The data hold 250,000 or so clones, with 70% to 85% observed a single time. This clone was observed a single time. The specimen was peripheral blood. The sequence was collected from a woman of 80 years or more with acute or convalescent COVID-19. V gene TRBV18 combines with J gene TRBJ1-5, with a weak D call TRBD1 (6 bases). The CDR3 loop is CASSPEGGNQPQHF. CDR3 bases: TGTGCCAGCTCACCAGAGGGGGGGAATCAGCCCCAGCATTTT.